This T cell receptor beta chain was obtained from a study of T cells after yellow fever vaccination. Overall study findings and caveats: The booster saw the reappearance of most primary-vaccination clones (nearly 98% CD4, around 88% CD8). Peak timing came faster in the weaker secondary response, day 5 versus 15. The bulk population could contribute abundant contaminating clonotypes to FACS-sorted repertoires.

In regard to this clonotype: The antigen is not known.

UMIs were added to TCR cDNA along with a universal primer site when it was made by 5'RACE template switching. In TCRdb, the 5' RACE reads were re-called with MiXCR into one record per CDR3 protein. The repertoire holds over 300,000 distinct CDR3 sequences, with over 4% as singletons. This TCR came from a man between 18 and 35 years old who received the YFV17D yellow fever vaccine. Here the sequenced sample was PBMCs, taken 5 days after the yellow fever booster vaccination.

CDR3 DNA: TGTGCCAGCAGCCGGACCGGAGAAGGCAATCAGCCCCAGCATTTT. Translation: CASSRTGEGNQPQHF. This chain links TRBV5-4 with TRBJ1-5; D gene ambiguous. CDR3 size: 15 residues. Germline CDR1 and CDR2: SGHNT and YYREEE (reference sequence). Trimming cost V 4 bases and J 2 bases, with 13 bases left between them.